This TCR beta chain was recovered during a study of technical replicates of blood from four donors. The table came from immunoSEQ multiplex PCR; TCRdb's copy has only in-frame clones and leaves some out. This sample carries about 86,000 clones, 95% to 96% of them seen once, and the ten largest clones take about 0.36%. This clone has just one count. The ends lost 2 bases at V and 3 bases at J; junction bases unmatched: 10. The CDR3 consists of 16 residues. Germline values: CDR1 MGHRA, CDR2 YSYEKL. The chain employs TRBV4-1 and TRBJ2-7; 7 bases agree with TRBD1. Sequencing used T cells isolated from PBMCs. The TCR was taken from a human donor in good health. The CDR3 protein is CASSQQGVAYHYEQYF. The CDR3 bases are TGCGCCAGCAGCCAACAGGGGGTAGCCTACCACTACGAGCAGTACTTC.